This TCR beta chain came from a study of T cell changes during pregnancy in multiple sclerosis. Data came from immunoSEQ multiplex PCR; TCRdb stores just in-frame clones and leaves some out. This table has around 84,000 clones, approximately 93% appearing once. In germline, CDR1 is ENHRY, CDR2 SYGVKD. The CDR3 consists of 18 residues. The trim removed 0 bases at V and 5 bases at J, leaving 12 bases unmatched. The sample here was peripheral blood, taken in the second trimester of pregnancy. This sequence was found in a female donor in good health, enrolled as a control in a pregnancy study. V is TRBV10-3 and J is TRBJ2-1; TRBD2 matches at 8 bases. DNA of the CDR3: TGTGCCATCAGTGAGTCGATACCGACTAGCGATCCCCACAATGAGCAGTTCTTC. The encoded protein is CAISESIPTSDPHNEQFF.